Only a few counts were recorded for the clone carrying this TCR beta chain. The data were taken from a study of blood T cell repertoires in COVID-19. Turning to the study itself: The samples span acute and convalescent COVID-19 from the United States, Italy and Spain.

Original data processing: By means of reference gene primer amplification, nucleated cell counts were estimated. The method was immunoSEQ multiplex PCR; TCRdb's version includes in-frame clones alone and lacks a portion of them. V and J calls and clone size are copied from that table; D and trimming were computed from the DNA. This repertoire shows 75,000 to 95,000 clones, less than 85% found once; its top ten account for 3.9%. Followed longitudinally, the Seattle patients had been enrolled during active infection. The CDR3 extends over 14 amino acids. Unmatched junction bases numbered 4, after V lost 4 bases and J lost 2 bases. Germline V gene data show CDR1 as SNHLY and CDR2 as FYNNEI.

The TCR comes from a man between 65 and 85 years old with COVID-19, enrolled during active disease. Sequenced material: peripheral blood. This chain connects TRBV2 to TRBJ2-5; 7 bases match TRBD2. This chain's CDR3 is CASSAQGGQETQYF. The CDR3 DNA sequence: TGTGCCAGCAGTGCTCAGGGAGGGCAAGAGACCCAGTACTTC.